The rows below give T cell receptor beta chains drawn from one sample of a study of OX40 agonist ivuxolimab in advanced cancers. Only in-frame clones appear in the TCRdb table, and some are missing; sequencing was by immunoSEQ multiplex PCR. This sample yields roughly 63,000 clones, of which around 89% are seen a single time; approximately 13% belongs to the top ten. Here the sequenced sample was CD4+ or CD8+ T cells sorted from blood, taken in a trial of the OX40 agonist ivuxolimab. Source of these receptors: an adult with an advanced solid tumor such as melanoma, head and neck, liver or kidney cancer. Each CDR3 is given with its conserved first and last residue. The D gene is left open where the match is weak. Size tells how often a clone was seen (once, few, many) or the class of an expanded clone, and some rows leave it out.

size	V	D	J	DNA	CDR3
once	TRBV29-1	TRBD2	TRBJ2-1	TGCAGCGTTGTAGCGGGAGGGAACAATGAGCAGTTCTTC	CSVVAGGNNEQFF
NA	TRBV4-2	TRBD2	TRBJ2-5	TGTGCCAGCAGCCAGGAAGCGGGAGGGCCTACAGAGACCCAGTACTTC	CASSQEAGGPTETQYF
NA	TRBV19	NA	TRBJ2-2	TGTGCCAGTAGGCCGCGGCCGAGCACCGGGGAGCTGTTTTTT	CASRPRPSTGELFF
NA	TRBV27	NA	TRBJ1-2	TGTGCCAGCAGTCCGCTATCTTCAGGGGCGCGTGGCTATGGCTACACCTTC	CASSPLSSGARGYGYTF
once	TRBV7-2	TRBD1	TRBJ2-7	TGTGCCAGCAGCTTTTACAGGGGGGAGTCCTACGAGCAGTACTTC	CASSFYRGESYEQYF
once	TRBV4-3	NA	TRBJ2-5	TGCGCCAGCAGCCAAGACCTAAAGGGAGAGACCCAGTACTTC	CASSQDLKGETQYF
NA	TRBV4-3	NA	TRBJ2-2	TGCGCCAGCAGCCAAGGACTAGACACCGGGGAGCTGTTTTTT	CASSQGLDTGELFF
NA	TRBV11-2	TRBD1	TRBJ1-4	TGTGCCAGCAGCCCCGGGACAGGCCTTAATGAAAAACTGTTTTTT	CASSPGTGLNEKLFF
NA	TRBV14	NA	TRBJ2-1	TGTGCCAGCAGCTCTAAGGGGGGTGGAAGGTCGGCCTACAATGAGCAGTTCTTC	CASSSKGGGRSAYNEQFF
NA	TRBV4-3	TRBD2	TRBJ2-1	TGCGCCAGCAGCCAAGAGCTAGCGGGAGCGGAGTACAATGAGCAGTTCTTC	CASSQELAGAEYNEQFF
NA	TRBV21-1	NA	TRBJ1-5	TGTGCCAGCAGCTTCCCTCCGCCGGCAGGTGAAGACTCTAGCAATCAGCCCCAGCATTTT	CASSFPPPAGEDSSNQPQHF
NA	TRBV20-1	NA	TRBJ1-2	TGCAGTGCTCCCCCCGGGGGCTACACCTTC	CSAPPGGYTF
NA	TRBV28	NA	TRBJ2-7	TGTGCCAGCACCGTTGACAGTGATTACGAGCAGTACTTC	CASTVDSDYEQYF
NA	TRBV6-6	TRBD2	TRBJ2-4	TGTGCCAGCAGCGATCGGACTGGGAGGGATGGCATTCAGTACTTC	CASSDRTGRDGIQYF
NA	TRBV6-5	NA	TRBJ2-5	TGTGCCAGCAGGGGCGGAGGGCAAGAGACCCAGTACTTC	CASRGGGQETQYF
NA	TRBV7-8	NA	TRBJ2-5	TGTGCCAGCAGCTCGCTGGGGACGCAAGAGACCCAGTACTTC	CASSSLGTQETQYF
NA	TRBV9	NA	TRBJ2-1	TGTGCCAGCAGCTTCGACCTGAGCTCCTACAATGAGCAGTTCTTC	CASSFDLSSYNEQFF
NA	TRBV7-9	NA	TRBJ1-2	TGTGCCAGCAGCTTAGGGAAAGGCTACACCTTC	CASSLGKGYTF
NA	TRBV27	NA	TRBJ1-1	TGTGCCAGCAGCGTTACAGAGAACACTGAAGCTTTCTTT	CASSVTENTEAFF
once	TRBV7-9	NA	TRBJ2-3	TGTGCCAGCAGCCCAGGGGTTAATACGCAGTATTTT	CASSPGVNTQYF
NA	TRBV2	NA	TRBJ1-1	TGTGCCAGCAGTGATACGAACACTGAAGCTTTCTTT	CASSDTNTEAFF
once	TRBV19	TRBD2	TRBJ2-7	TGTGCCAGTAGTATGGTAGCGGGAGTCCTAGGGTTCTACGAGCAGTACTTC	CASSMVAGVLGFYEQYF
once	TRBV19	NA	TRBJ1-2	TGTGCCAGTAGTCCTAGGAACGGGCATGGCTACACCTTC	CASSPRNGHGYTF
once	TRBV4-1	TRBD2	TRBJ2-1	TGCGCCAGCAGGGGGGGGGAGTCCTACAATGAGCAGTTCTTC	CASRGGESYNEQFF
few	TRBV14	NA	TRBJ1-1	TGTGCCAGCAGCCCGTCATCGGGAACTGAAGCTTTCTTT	CASSPSSGTEAFF
NA	TRBV11-2	NA	TRBJ1-2	TGTGCCAGCAGCTTAGGCGCTGGACCGTCCTATGGCTACACCTTC	CASSLGAGPSYGYTF